Sequencing of this TCR beta chain was carried out in a study of tumor T cells in aggressive B-cell lymphoma. The germline V gene encodes CDR1 SGHDN and CDR2 FVKESK. The CDR3 consists of 15 residues. V lost 5 bases and J lost 7, with 19 bases in between. Profiled with immunoSEQ multiplex PCR; TCRdb holds only in-frame clones, not every one. This table holds 2,000 or so clones, about 93% found once. This chain uses TRBV14 with TRBJ2-3, with a weak D call TRBD2 (5 bases). The source of this sequence is an adult with diffuse large B cell lymphoma. The sample consisted of tumor tissue. The CDR3 DNA reads as TGTGCCAGCAGCTCCGTGAGGGCCGACCTCTATACGCAGTATTTT. Translation gives CASSSVRADLYTQYF.